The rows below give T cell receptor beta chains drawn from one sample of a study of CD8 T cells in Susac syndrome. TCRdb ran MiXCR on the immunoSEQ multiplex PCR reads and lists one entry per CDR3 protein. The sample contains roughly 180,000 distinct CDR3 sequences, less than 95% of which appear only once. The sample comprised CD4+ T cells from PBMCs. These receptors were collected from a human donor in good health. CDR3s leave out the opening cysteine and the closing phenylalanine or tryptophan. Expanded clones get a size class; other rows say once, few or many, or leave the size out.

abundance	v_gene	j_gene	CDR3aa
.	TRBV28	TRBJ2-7	ASSTQASSYEQY
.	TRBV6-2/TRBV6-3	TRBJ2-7	ASSYPTQGQATYEQY
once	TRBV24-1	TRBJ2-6	ATSDPGQGPSGANVLT
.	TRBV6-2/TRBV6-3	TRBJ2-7	ASGGRIGEQY
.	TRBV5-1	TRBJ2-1	ASSLGSPGTGDEQF
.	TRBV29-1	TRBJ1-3	SVEDRPMGNTIY
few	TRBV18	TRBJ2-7	ASSPPGRGNYEQY
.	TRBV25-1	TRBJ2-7	ASSNTGGYEQY
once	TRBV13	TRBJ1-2	ASSLARQGLDYGYT
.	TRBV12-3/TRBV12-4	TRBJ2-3	ASSPSGAEGDTQY
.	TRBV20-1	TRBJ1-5	SVMGGQPQH
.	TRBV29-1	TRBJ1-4	SVQVGREKLF
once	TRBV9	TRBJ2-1	ASSVVEGHEQF
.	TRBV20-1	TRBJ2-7	SAGTSGRAHEQY
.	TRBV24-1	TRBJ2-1	ATSDSPGQGVSNEQF
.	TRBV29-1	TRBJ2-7	SVKGSPYEQY
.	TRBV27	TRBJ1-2	ASTAGQEPYYGYT